This passage covers 6 T cell receptor beta chains from one sample sequenced in a study of CXCR3-negative and CXCR3-positive naive CD8 T cells. The study's findings and limits: TRB CDR3 hydrophobicity was greater in CXCR3-positive naive cells than in CXCR3-negative naive cells.

UMI labels and 5' RACE were used to prepare the TRB cDNA libraries. TCRdb reanalyzed the 5' RACE reads, giving one entry per CDR3 protein sequence and no DNA. The sample totals 90,000 to 100,000 distinct CDR3 sequences. No antigens are known for them. Sequenced: naive CXCR3+ CD8+ T cells from blood. The subset is: CD45RO-CCR7+CD27+CD95- naive CD8+ T cells expressing CXCR3 (TNR3+). These receptors all come from a human donor in good health. Some clones in this sample may be carry-over from other donors' samples.

The CDR3 sequence: CSVEVKGDRGLNEQFF. The chain carries TRBV29-1 and TRBJ2-1; TCRdb calls TRBD1, which cannot be checked without DNA. The germline gives CDR1 SQVTM, CDR2 ANQGSEA. The CDR3 totals 16 residues.

The chain carries TRBV7-3 and TRBJ1-5. CDR3 length: 14 amino acids. CDR1 and CDR2 from the germline V gene are SGHTA and FQGTGA. Here the CDR3 reads CASSLDGWSEPQQF.

The genes are TRBV18 and TRBJ2-1; the TCRdb D gene call, TRBD1, has no DNA to confirm it. Germline CDR1 KGHSH, CDR2 LQKENI. The length of the CDR3 is 15 residues. The CDR3 spells CASSPPTGGINEQFF.

This rearrangement joins TRBV7-2 to TRBJ2-5; without DNA, the TCRdb call of TRBD2 cannot be checked. The CDR3 totals 17 residues. CDR1 is SGHTA and CDR2 is FQGNSA in the germline V gene. CDR3 residues: CASSLVLLAGTGETQYF. The full variable domain, its missing parts supplied by reference TRBV7-2 and TRBJ2-5, is GAGVSQSPSNKVTEKGKDVELRCDPISGHTALYWYRQSLGQGLEFLIYFQGNSAPDKSGLPSDRFSAERTGGSVSTLTIQRTQQEDSAVYLCASSLVLLAGTGETQYFGPGTRLLVL.

This chain uses TRBV5-1 with TRBJ2-5; the D call from TCRdb, TRBD1, cannot be confirmed without DNA. Germline V lookup: CDR1 SGHRS, CDR2 YFSETQ. The CDR3 extends over 15 amino acids. The CDR3: CASSLLTGEVETQYF.

This chain joins TRBV19 and TRBJ2-2; TCRdb names TRBD1, which stays unverified in the absence of DNA. CDR3 length: 13 amino acids. The V gene's germline CDR1 is LNHDA and CDR2 SQIVND (reference sequence). CDR3: CASNQGAGGELFF.